This TCR beta chain was profiled in a study of vaccination and CD4 T cells after COVID-19. Sequencing of DNA taken from cultured CD4+ T cells relied on the Oncomine TCR Beta short-read assay. TCRdb fed the PCR reads into MiXCR, producing one record per CDR3 protein. There are roughly 20,000 distinct CDR3 sequences in the sample; approximately 67% occur only once, and roughly 23% lies in the top ten. The germline V gene has CDR1 MNHEY and CDR2 SVGEGT. V was pared by 0 bases and J by 0 bases, with 6 bases of the junction left unmatched. The CDR3 runs to 19 residues. Treatment described: approximately nine-day PBMC culture with coronavirus spike peptide pools or control peptides (ViraFEST assay). ViraFEST used peptide pools to expand antigen-specific T cells before TCR sequencing. This clonotype is deemed medium-sized. Its antigen is as yet unknown.

The J gene is TRBJ1-6, the V gene TRBV6-2 or TRBV6-3, with 9 bases fitting TRBD1. The sequencing used CD4+ T cells from blood, cultured in vitro, collected before SARS-CoV-2 vaccination. The clonotype comes from a human donor who received a COVID-19 vaccine. CDR3 DNA: TGTGCCAGCAGTTACTCCCCCGGGACAGGGAGCTCCTATAATTCACCCCTCCACTTT. Protein sequence: CASSYSPGTGSSYNSPLHF.